This TCR beta chain derives from a study of blood T cell repertoires in COVID-19. Study details: Spain, Italy and the United States supplied samples that represented acute and convalescent COVID-19.

This table comes from immunoSEQ multiplex PCR, and its TCRdb copy is limited to in-frame clones, with some not included. The profile shows around 190,000 clones, approximately 85% of them singletons. Trimming cost V 6 bases and J 6 bases, with 12 bases left between them. Germline CDR1 is MRHNA and CDR2 is SNTAGT. The CDR3 consists of 13 residues. Participant age was roughly 18 to 95 years, and participants resided in 24 US areas. The chain is built from TRBV6-4 and TRBJ2-1; perhaps TRBD1 as D (5 bases). The clonotype originates from a man aged 35-49 years with acute COVID-19. Sequencing was performed on PBMCs or T cells enriched from blood (not recorded which). The CDR3, as DNA: TGTGCCAGCAGCGGTGGGGCAAGCAATGAGCAGTTCTTC. As protein: CASSGGASNEQFF.